This TCR beta chain was found in a study of blood T cell repertoires in COVID-19. Study at large: The United States, Italy and Spain were the sources of the acute and convalescent COVID-19 samples.

How the authors handled the data: It was from reference gene primer amplification that nucleated cell counts were estimated. TCRdb's table, derived via immunoSEQ multiplex PCR, lists solely in-frame clones and lacks some. The DNA gave D and trimming, while V, J and clone size come from that table. The sample contains approximately 68,000 clones, 80% to 90% of which appear only once. This CDR3 is built from 15 residues. Trimming left V 1 base short and J 4 bases short, with 9 bases between. CDR1 is SGHRS, CDR2 YFSETQ, per germline. The clonotype originates from a middle-aged man with active COVID-19. V gene TRBV5-1 combines with J gene TRBJ2-6; D not certain. Sequenced: peripheral blood. The CDR3 reads CASSLTSGGANVLTF. CDR3 nucleotides: TGCGCCAGCAGCTTGACGTCCGGGGGGGCCAACGTCCTGACTTTC.